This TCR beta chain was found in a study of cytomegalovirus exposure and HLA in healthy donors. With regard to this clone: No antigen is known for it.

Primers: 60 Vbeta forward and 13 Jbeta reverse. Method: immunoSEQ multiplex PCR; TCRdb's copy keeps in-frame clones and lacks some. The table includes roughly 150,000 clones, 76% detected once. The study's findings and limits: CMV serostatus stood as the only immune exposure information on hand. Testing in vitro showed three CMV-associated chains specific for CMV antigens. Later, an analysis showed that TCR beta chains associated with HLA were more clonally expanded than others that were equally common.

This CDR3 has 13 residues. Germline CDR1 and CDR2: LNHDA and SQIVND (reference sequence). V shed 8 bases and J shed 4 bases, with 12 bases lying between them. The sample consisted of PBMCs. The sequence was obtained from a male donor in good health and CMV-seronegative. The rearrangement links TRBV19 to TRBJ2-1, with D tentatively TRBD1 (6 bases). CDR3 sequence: CASEGHAYNEQFF. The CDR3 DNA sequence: TGTGCCAGTGAGGGACACGCGTACAATGAGCAGTTCTTC.